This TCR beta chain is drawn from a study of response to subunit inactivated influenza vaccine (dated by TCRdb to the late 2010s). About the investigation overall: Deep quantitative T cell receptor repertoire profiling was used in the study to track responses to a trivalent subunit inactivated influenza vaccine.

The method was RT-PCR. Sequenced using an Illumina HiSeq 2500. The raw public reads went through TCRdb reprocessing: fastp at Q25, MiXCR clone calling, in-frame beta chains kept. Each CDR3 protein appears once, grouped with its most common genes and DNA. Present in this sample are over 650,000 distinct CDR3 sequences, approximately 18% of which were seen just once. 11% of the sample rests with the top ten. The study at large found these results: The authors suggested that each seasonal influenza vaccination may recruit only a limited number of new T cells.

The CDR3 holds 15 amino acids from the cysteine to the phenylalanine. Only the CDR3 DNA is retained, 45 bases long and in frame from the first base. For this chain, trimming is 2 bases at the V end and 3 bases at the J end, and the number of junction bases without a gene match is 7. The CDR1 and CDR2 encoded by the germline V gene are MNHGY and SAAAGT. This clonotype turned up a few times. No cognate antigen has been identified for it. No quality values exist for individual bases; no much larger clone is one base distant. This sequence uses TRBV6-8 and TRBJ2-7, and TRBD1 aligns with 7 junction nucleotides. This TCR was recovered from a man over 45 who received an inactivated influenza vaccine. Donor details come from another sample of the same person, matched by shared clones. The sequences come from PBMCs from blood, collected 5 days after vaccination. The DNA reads TGTGCCAGCAGTTACATTCGGGACAGCGACTACGAGCAGTACTTC. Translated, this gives CASSYIRDSDYEQYF.